The rows below give T cell receptor beta chains drawn from one sample of a study of T cells after yellow fever vaccination. MiXCR, applied by TCRdb to the 5' RACE reads, yields one record per CDR3 protein. The sample lists 300,000 to 400,000 distinct CDR3 sequences, approximately 8% occurring once. This specimen was PBMCs, taken about 41 days after the first yellow fever vaccination. These receptors all come from a man aged 18 to 35 who received the YFV17D yellow fever vaccine. CDR3s include the opening cysteine and the closing phenylalanine or tryptophan. The order of the fields is CDR3 protein, clone size, V gene, J gene. A clone size is listed for some rows: how often the clone was seen (once, few, many), or a class if it is expanded.

CDR3aa: CAGNSGTGTGELFF
abundance: few
v_gene: TRBV6-2/TRBV6-3
j_gene: TRBJ2-2

CDR3aa: CASSESGGPNTEAFF
abundance: -
v_gene: TRBV25-1
j_gene: TRBJ1-1

CDR3aa: CASSPPTGPSYEQYF
abundance: -
v_gene: TRBV12-3/TRBV12-4
j_gene: TRBJ2-7

CDR3aa: CASSLDRFRETQYF
abundance: few
v_gene: TRBV5-1
j_gene: TRBJ2-5

CDR3aa: CASSRDRGQGTGELFF
abundance: few
v_gene: TRBV5-1
j_gene: TRBJ2-2

CDR3aa: CASRLASQETQYF
abundance: few
v_gene: TRBV5-1
j_gene: TRBJ2-5

CDR3aa: CASTNQRTGVDTEAFF
abundance: -
v_gene: TRBV7-9
j_gene: TRBJ1-1

CDR3aa: CSAHQGGQQPQHF
abundance: -
v_gene: TRBV20-1
j_gene: TRBJ1-5

CDR3aa: CASSPPSVYGAKNIQYF
abundance: few
v_gene: TRBV18
j_gene: TRBJ2-4

CDR3aa: CAWNFGGASTDTQYF
abundance: few
v_gene: TRBV30
j_gene: TRBJ2-3

CDR3aa: CASSQGQLAGVEQFF
abundance: many
v_gene: TRBV3-1
j_gene: TRBJ2-1

CDR3aa: CASSPGQGEKTQYF
abundance: many
v_gene: TRBV12-3/TRBV12-4
j_gene: TRBJ2-5

CDR3aa: CSAHPWGGPEQYF
abundance: many
v_gene: TRBV20-1
j_gene: TRBJ2-7

CDR3aa: CASSFSSRGFGGYTF
abundance: many
v_gene: TRBV27
j_gene: TRBJ1-2

CDR3aa: CASSFSHEKLFF
abundance: -
v_gene: TRBV6-6
j_gene: TRBJ1-4

CDR3aa: CASIPIWDRGLEGYGYTF
abundance: few
v_gene: TRBV12-3/TRBV12-4
j_gene: TRBJ1-2

CDR3aa: CATSRGYTSGGTDTQYF
abundance: -
v_gene: TRBV15
j_gene: TRBJ2-3

CDR3aa: CASTPSGDTGELFF
abundance: many
v_gene: TRBV7-2
j_gene: TRBJ2-2

CDR3aa: CASRRDDYGYTF
abundance: once
v_gene: TRBV10-2
j_gene: TRBJ1-2

CDR3aa: CASSEAHWSSYEQYF
abundance: -
v_gene: TRBV6-1
j_gene: TRBJ2-7

CDR3aa: CSARDPLGGPSEQYF
abundance: -
v_gene: TRBV20-1
j_gene: TRBJ2-7

CDR3aa: CASSPRPGGVLKAFF
abundance: -
v_gene: TRBV7-2
j_gene: TRBJ1-1